This entry lists 3 T cell receptor beta chains sequenced from one sample in a study of shared clonotypes between healthy human individuals. TCRdb's table, derived via immunoSEQ multiplex PCR, lists solely in-frame clones and lacks some. The profile covers approximately 2.5 million clones, with approximately 94% appearing a single time and 0.35% to 0.45% taken by the ten largest. Sequencing used naive CD4+ T cells from PBMCs. The subset: CD45RA+ positively selected. Every receptor here comes from a man between 18 and 35 years old in good health. Some clones in this sample may be carry-over from other donors' samples.

This chain uses TRBV7-9 with TRBJ2-7; 8 positions agree with TRBD2. Trimming removed 0 bases from V and 0 bases from J; junction bases left unmatched: 7. CDR1 and CDR2 from the germline V gene are SEHNR and FQNEAQ (reference sequence). The CDR3 runs 17 residues. CDR3 region: CASSLARLAGSSYEQYF. DNA of the CDR3: TGTGCCAGCAGCTTAGCGCGGTTAGCGGGGAGCTCCTACGAGCAGTACTTC.

In this sample, this clone turned up once. Other DNA variants within this sample encode the same CDR3. The V call is TRBV28, the J call TRBJ1-2, with D tentatively TRBD1 (5 bases). The CDR3 is 14 residues long. V lost 3 bases and J 4 bases, leaving 12 bases between the germline ends. Germline CDR1 is MDHEN and CDR2 is SYDVKM. The CDR3 loop is CASSLSGSGYGYTF. Here the CDR3 DNA reads TGTGCCAGCAGTTTGTCAGGGTCGGGCTATGGCTACACCTTC.

V and J are TRBV5-1 and TRBJ2-5; D ambiguous. This CDR3 has 15 amino acids. Trimming took off 0 bases at V and 1 base at J, with 10 bases between the two ends. CDR1 is SGHRS, CDR2 YFSETQ, per germline. The CDR3 spells CASSLGPAAQETQYF. The CDR3 nucleotides are TGCGCCAGCAGCTTGGGACCGGCCGCCCAAGAGACCCAGTACTTC.